These T cell receptor beta chains were read from a single sample in a study of blood T cell repertoires in COVID-19. Only in-frame clones appear in the TCRdb table, and some are missing; sequencing was by immunoSEQ multiplex PCR. The data contain 55,000 to 65,000 clones, around 77% of them singletons. What was sequenced was peripheral blood. The source is a man aged 60-69 years with acute or convalescent COVID-19. The CDR3 runs from the conserved cysteine through the conserved F or W.

>14|TRBV6-5|TRBJ1-2
CASSTAGTGGSYTF
>14|TRBV19|TRBJ1-1
CASSMLGRGTEAFF
>14|TRBV25-1|TRBJ2-7
CASSDSTRAYEQYF
>16|TRBV6-5|TRBJ1-2
CASSYDGGLSNYGYTF
>13|TRBV15|TRBJ2-1
CATSRDYSNEQFF
>16|TRBV18|TRBJ2-1
CASSPPTSGGAHEQFF
>18|TRBV28|TRBJ1-5
CASSQTGYFFNSNQPQHF
>14|TRBV7-2|TRBJ1-4
CASSLKRAEEKLFF
>16|TRBV24-1|TRBJ2-1
CATSALGTGGLNEQFF
>14|TRBV4-1|TRBJ1-2
CASSQSETSSGYTF
>14|TRBV30|TRBJ1-6
CAWSPGQGAPPLHF
>16|TRBV4-1|TRBJ2-1
CASSQSTGTGRAEQFF
>14|TRBV2|TRBJ2-5
CASTGQSRGETQYF
>13|TRBV12-5|TRBJ2-7
CASGFPAGGLVYF
>15|TRBV5-1|TRBJ1-1
CASSLGQGSSTEAFF
>14|TRBV15|TRBJ2-5
CATSRGGGGETQYF
>14|TRBV23-1|TRBJ1-1
CASSLHRANTEAFF
>16|TRBV2|TRBJ1-2
CASSDRGRVNKNGYTF
>17|TRBV30|TRBJ1-6
CAWSAPEPGQGNSPLHF
>15|TRBV6-5|TRBJ1-1
CASSYSKQGSTEAFF
>18|TRBV5-6|TRBJ1-5
CASSRFRLDSYSNQPQHF
>14|TRBV27|TRBJ2-2
CASRRQGFTGELFF
>16|TRBV4-1|TRBJ1-2
CASSQVGPSSNYGYTF
>18|TRBV5-1|TRBJ2-6
CASSLATSGGSGANVLTF
>14|TRBV5-1|TRBJ1-4
CASSLSSTNEKLFF
>15|TRBV6-5|TRBJ1-1
CASSYGGQANTEAFF
>12|TRBV19|TRBJ1-2
CASRQGNYGYTF